The 2 T cell receptor beta chains below all came from one sample that was sequenced in a study of post-analysis software for immune sequencing data. Study-level findings and limits: TRBV segments more frequent in patients than in controls numbered about five and included TRBV5-6, TRBV5-1 and TRBV20-1.

The antigens these receptors bind are not known. Unique molecular identifiers tagged the TCR beta cDNA libraries. TCRdb itself ran the PCR reads through MiXCR, one entry per CDR3 protein. The sample includes about 770,000 distinct CDR3 sequences, roughly 46% of them seen just once. The sample was blood. The receptors originated from a girl between 10 and 17 years old with multiple sclerosis.

This clonotype was detected only a few times. This chain joins TRBV12-3 or TRBV12-4 and TRBJ1-1; D may be TRBD1 (5 bases). This CDR3 spans 13 amino acids. Deletions cut 1 base from V and 6 bases from J, with 9 bases between. The CDR3 bases are TGTGCCAGCAGTTTAGTTGGGGGTCCTGAAGCTTTCTTT. It codes for CASSLVGGPEAFF.

On this clonotype itself: A much larger clone differs from this one at a single base, so this may be a read error. The V and J genes are TRBV29-1 and TRBJ2-5; no reliable D call. Trimming cost V 3 bases and J 11 bases, with 4 bases left between them. Germline V CDR1 and CDR2: SQVTM, ANQGSEA. CDR3 size: 8 residues. CDR3 DNA sequence: TGCAGCGTTGAGGGGCAGTACTTC. It specifies CSVEGQYF.